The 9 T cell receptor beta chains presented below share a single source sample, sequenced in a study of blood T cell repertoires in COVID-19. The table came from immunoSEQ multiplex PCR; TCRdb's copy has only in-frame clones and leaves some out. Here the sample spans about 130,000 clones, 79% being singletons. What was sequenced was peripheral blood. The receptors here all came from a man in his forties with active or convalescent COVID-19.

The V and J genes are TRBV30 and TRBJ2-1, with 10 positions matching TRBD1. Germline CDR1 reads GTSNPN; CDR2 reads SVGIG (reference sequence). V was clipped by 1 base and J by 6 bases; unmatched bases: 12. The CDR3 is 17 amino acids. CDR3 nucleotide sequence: TGTGCCTGGAGTGGGACAAAACCGGGACAGGGGTTCAATGAGCAGTTCTTC. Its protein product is CAWSGTKPGQGFNEQFF.

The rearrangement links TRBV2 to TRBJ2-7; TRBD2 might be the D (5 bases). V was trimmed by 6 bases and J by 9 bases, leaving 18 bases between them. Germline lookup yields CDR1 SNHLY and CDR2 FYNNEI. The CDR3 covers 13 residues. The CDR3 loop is CASSAPRVLAQYF. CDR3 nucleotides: TGTGCCAGCAGCGCACCCCGGGTCCTAGCGCAGTACTTC.

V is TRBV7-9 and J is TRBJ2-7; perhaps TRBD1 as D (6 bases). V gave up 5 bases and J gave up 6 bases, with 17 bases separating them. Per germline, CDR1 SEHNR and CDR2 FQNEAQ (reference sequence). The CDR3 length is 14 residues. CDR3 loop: CASSGSSGAREQYF. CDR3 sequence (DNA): TGTGCCAGCAGCGGATCCTCAGGGGCTCGCGAGCAGTACTTC.

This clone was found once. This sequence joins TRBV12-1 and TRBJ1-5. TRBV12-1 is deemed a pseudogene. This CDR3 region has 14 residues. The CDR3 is CASSFWPSGQPQHF. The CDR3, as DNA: TGTGCCAGCAGCTTTTGGCCTTCGGGTCAGCCCCAGCATTTT.

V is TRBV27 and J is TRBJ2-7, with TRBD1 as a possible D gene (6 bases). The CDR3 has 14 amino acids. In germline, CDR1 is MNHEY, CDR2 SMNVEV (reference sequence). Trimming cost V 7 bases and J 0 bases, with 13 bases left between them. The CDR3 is CASTRDTASYEQYF. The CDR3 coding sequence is TGTGCCAGCACCCGGGACACCGCCTCCTACGAGCAGTACTTC.

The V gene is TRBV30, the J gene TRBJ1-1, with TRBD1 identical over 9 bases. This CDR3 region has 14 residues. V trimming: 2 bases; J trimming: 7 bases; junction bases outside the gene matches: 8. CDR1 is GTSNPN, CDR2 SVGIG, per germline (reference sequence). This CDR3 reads CAWSYRDREIEAFF. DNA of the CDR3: TGTGCCTGGAGTTACCGGGACAGGGAAATTGAAGCTTTCTTT. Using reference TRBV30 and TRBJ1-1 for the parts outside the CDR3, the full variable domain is SQTIHQWPATLVQPVGSPLSLECTVEGTSNPNLYWYRQAAGRGLQLLFYSVGIGQISSEVPQNLSASRPQDRQFILSSKKLLLSDSGFYLCAWSYRDREIEAFFGQGTRLTVV.

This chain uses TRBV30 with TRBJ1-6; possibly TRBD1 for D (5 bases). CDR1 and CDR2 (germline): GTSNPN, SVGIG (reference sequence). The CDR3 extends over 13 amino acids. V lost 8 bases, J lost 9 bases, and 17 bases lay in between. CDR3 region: CAGRDLIGSPLHF. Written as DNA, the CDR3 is TGTGCCGGCAGGGACTTGATCGGTTCACCCCTCCACTTT.

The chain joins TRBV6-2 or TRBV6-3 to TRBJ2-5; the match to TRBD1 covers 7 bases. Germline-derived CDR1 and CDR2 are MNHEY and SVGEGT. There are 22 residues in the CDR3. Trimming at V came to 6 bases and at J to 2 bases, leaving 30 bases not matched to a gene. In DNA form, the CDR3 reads TGTGCCAGCAGCCGCGGACAGGACCGACGTAAGGTAGTCCGACGTCCACAAGAGACCCAGTACTTC. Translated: CASSRGQDRRKVVRRPQETQYF.

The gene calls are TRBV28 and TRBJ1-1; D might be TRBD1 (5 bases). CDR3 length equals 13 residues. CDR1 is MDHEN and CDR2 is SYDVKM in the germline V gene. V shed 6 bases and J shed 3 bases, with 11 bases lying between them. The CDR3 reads CASSQGGDTEAFF. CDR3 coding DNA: TGTGCCAGCAGCCAGGGCGGGGACACTGAAGCTTTCTTT. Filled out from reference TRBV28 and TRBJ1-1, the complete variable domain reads DVKVTQSSRYLVKRTGEKVFLECVQDMDHENMFWYRQDPGLGLRLIYFSYDVKMKEKGDIPEGYSVSREKKERFSLILESASTNQTSMYLCASSQGGDTEAFFGQGTRLTVV.